The 32 T cell receptor beta chains in this list originate from one sample, sequenced in a study of T cells in Graves' hyperthyroidism and ophthalmopathy. Amplification of TCR beta CDR3 regions was performed using RNA transcripts as template. The primer set for the first-round RT-PCR of the TCR CDR3 was HTBI. TCRdb reprocessed the multiplex PCR reads via MiXCR and lists one record per CDR3 protein. Of some 490,000 distinct CDR3 sequences in the sample, around a fifth were seen once. Sequencing was performed on blood. The receptors shown here come from a woman in her 70s with Graves' ophthalmopathy.

A few counts support this clonotype. The chain employs TRBV19 and TRBJ2-3; 9 positions agree with TRBD2. This CDR3 comprises 15 residues. J was trimmed by 3 bases and V by 3 bases; bases with no gene match: 4. Germline V lookup: CDR1 LNHDA, CDR2 SQIVND (reference sequence). Written as DNA, the CDR3 is TGTGCCAGTAGTATCCCTAGCGGGATGACAGATACGCAGTATTTT. This sequence encodes CASSIPSGMTDTQYF.

Many counts were recorded for this clonotype. The J gene is TRBJ2-3, the V gene TRBV28; no clear D. V was trimmed by 2 bases and J by 4 bases, leaving 16 bases between them. Germline CDR1 is MDHEN and CDR2 is SYDVKM. The CDR3 spans 16 residues. The CDR3 sequence: CASSLNPGNRADTQYF. The CDR3 bases are TGTGCCAGCAGTTTAAACCCCGGCAATCGAGCAGATACGCAGTATTTT.

The chain is built from TRBV12-3 or TRBV12-4 and TRBJ1-4; D is ambiguous. Trimming removed 5 bases at V and 8 bases at J, with 12 bases between. The CDR3 is made up of 13 amino acids. The CDR3 sequence: CASSGPPREKLFF. CDR3 DNA sequence: TGTGCCAGCAGTGGACCACCGAGGGAAAAACTGTTTTTT.

This clonotype was picked up many times. The chain joins TRBV2 to TRBJ1-1; TRBD1 matches at 10 bases. The CDR3 length is 15 residues. CDR1 SNHLY and CDR2 FYNNEI come from the germline V gene. V dropped 6 bases and J dropped 0; count of bases not matched to a gene: 4. The CDR3 DNA reads TGTGCCAGCAGAAGGGACAGGGGTATGAACACTGAAGCTTTCTTT. This codes for CASRRDRGMNTEAFF.

The V call is TRBV20-1, the J call TRBJ2-7; D is uncertain. This CDR3 contains 14 residues. Deletions cut 0 bases from V and 3 bases from J, with 12 bases between. Germline lookup yields CDR1 DFQATT and CDR2 SNEGSKA (reference sequence). The DNA for the CDR3 is TGCAGTGCTAGAGATTCTGCTGGAGTCTACGAGCAGTACTTC. Its translation: CSARDSAGVYEQYF.

The V gene is TRBV27, the J gene TRBJ1-2; 8 bases match TRBD1. CDR3 length: 16 residues. Germline V gives CDR1 MNHEY, CDR2 SMNVEV (reference sequence). V was pared by 3 bases and J by 1 base, with 7 bases of the junction left unmatched. This CDR3 reads CASSLGRGLGNYGYTF. The CDR3 coding sequence is TGTGCCAGCAGTTTGGGCAGGGGGCTAGGTAACTATGGCTACACCTTC.

This clonotype was counted at least ten times. V is TRBV20-1 and J is TRBJ1-2, with a weak D call TRBD1 (6 bases). This CDR3 is built from 14 residues. The V and J ends lost 4 bases and 4 bases respectively, with 16 bases between them. CDR1 is DFQATT, CDR2 SNEGSKA, per germline (reference sequence). CDR3 bases: TGCAGTGCTATCAGGAGCGGGGGGCTCTATGGCTACACCTTC. Amino acids: CSAIRSGGLYGYTF.

This rearrangement joins TRBV3-1 to TRBJ1-2, with D possibly matching TRBD1 (5 bases). Between the trimmed V and J ends, which lost 1 base and 4 bases, there was a span of 10 bases. Germline lookup yields CDR1 LGHDT and CDR2 YNNKEL (reference sequence). This CDR3 comprises 14 residues. The CDR3 is CASSQGMTVYGYTF. The DNA of the CDR3 is TGTGCCAGCAGCCAAGGTATGACAGTCTATGGCTACACCTTC.

This clonotype was recorded a few times. The chain is built from TRBV6-9 and TRBJ1-2; D call uncertain. Per the germline V gene, CDR1 is MNHGY and CDR2 is SVAAGI. The CDR3 has 13 residues. V lost 3 bases and J 4 bases, leaving 9 bases between the germline ends. CDR3 sequence (DNA): TGTGCCAGCAGTTACGAGGGCTCCTATGGCTACACCTTC. This gives the protein CASSYEGSYGYTF.

The V call is TRBV2, the J call TRBJ2-2; the D gene is possibly TRBD2 (7 bases). Trimming cost V 7 bases and J 3 bases, with 18 bases left between them. Germline CDR1 SNHLY, CDR2 FYNNEI. The CDR3 is 16 residues long. For the CDR3, the DNA is TGTGCCAGCATAGCCACAGGGAGGGGTTACACCGGGGAGCTGTTTTTT. Protein sequence: CASIATGRGYTGELFF.

This clonotype was counted ten times or more. This chain joins TRBV11-3 and TRBJ2-3; D uncertain. Trimming left V 5 bases short and J 4 bases short, with 13 bases between. Germline V lookup: CDR1 SGHNT, CDR2 YENEEA. This CDR3 contains 14 residues. The CDR3 DNA sequence: TGTGCCAGCAGCGTCGGTAGAATGGCAGATACGCAGTATTTT. Encoded protein: CASSVGRMADTQYF.

CDR3 amino acids: CASSLSLVSPYEQYF. CDR3 DNA: TGTGCCAGCAGCTTATCCCTCGTTTCCCCCTACGAGCAGTACTTC. The chain combines TRBV7-3 with TRBJ2-7, with D unclear. Germline V gene lookup returns CDR1 SGHTA and CDR2 FQGTGA. The germline V and J ends were trimmed by 2 bases and 2 bases, with 13 bases remaining between them. The CDR3 runs 15 residues.

The J gene is TRBJ2-1, the V gene TRBV20-1; possibly TRBD1 or TRBD2 for D (6 bases each). The CDR3 extends over 15 amino acids. The germline gives CDR1 DFQATT, CDR2 SNEGSKA (reference sequence). Trimming shortened V by 0 bases and J by 0 bases, and 9 bases separated the two germline ends. The CDR3: CSARDGGGSYNEQFF. CDR3 in DNA: TGCAGTGCTAGAGACGGGGGCGGCTCCTACAATGAGCAGTTCTTC.

This clonotype was counted many times. This chain links TRBV11-2 with TRBJ2-1; D uncertain. V was trimmed by 6 bases and J by 3 bases, leaving 9 bases between them. CDR3 length equals 13 residues. Germline assignment: CDR1 SGHAT and CDR2 FQNNGV. As DNA, the CDR3 is TGTGCCAGCAGATCCCCAGGCTACAATGAGCAGTTCTTC. It is translated as CASRSPGYNEQFF. The variable domain in full, with the rest retrieved from reference TRBV11-2 and TRBJ2-1, is EAGVAQSPRYKIIEKRQSVAFWCNPISGHATLYWYQQILGQGPKLLIQFQNNGVVDDSQLPKDRFSAERLKGVDSTLKIQPAKLEDSAVYLCASRSPGYNEQFFGPGTRLTVL.

This rearrangement joins TRBV29-1 to TRBJ2-1, with 9 positions matching TRBD2. Per the germline V gene, CDR1 is SQVTM and CDR2 is ANQGSEA. The CDR3 is 15 residues long. Trimming took 4 bases from V and 4 from J; bases not matched to a gene: 8. CDR3 in DNA: TGCAGCGTTGGGGTGACTAGCGGATTTTACAATGAGCAGTTCTTC. Its translation is CSVGVTSGFYNEQFF.

J is TRBJ2-6 and V is TRBV12-5; TRBD1 is a possible D gene (5 bases). The germline V gene has CDR1 LGHNT and CDR2 FRNRAP. This CDR3 has 16 residues. V lost 0 bases to trimming and J lost 3 bases, with 9 bases between them. The DNA of the CDR3 is TGTGCTAGTGGTTTGGTGGACATCCGTGGGGCCAACGTCCTGACTTTC. Translation gives CASGLVDIRGANVLTF.

The V and J genes are TRBV28 and TRBJ2-1, with 7 bases matching TRBD2. V lost 7 bases and J lost 2; bases outside the gene matches: 8. Germline V gives CDR1 MDHEN, CDR2 SYDVKM. This CDR3 is built from 15 residues. In nucleotides, the CDR3 is TGTGCCAGCATCCTTGGCGGGAGACCCTACAATGAGCAGTTCTTC. It encodes CASILGGRPYNEQFF.

In its sample, this clonotype was seen many times. The chain carries TRBV6-6 and TRBJ2-1; TRBD2 is a possible D gene (6 bases). The CDR3 consists of 20 residues. Trimming pared 2 bases from V and 4 bases from J, leaving 27 bases between. Germline CDR1 and CDR2: MNHNY and SVGAGI (reference sequence). In nucleotides, the CDR3 is TGTGCCAGCAGTTACCATCCCCCCCCCTTATCGAGGGAGGAGTACAATGAGCAGTTCTTC. As protein: CASSYHPPPLSREEYNEQFF.

This clonotype occurred a few times. The V gene is TRBV12-3 or TRBV12-4, the J gene TRBJ1-3; maybe TRBD1 (6 bases). V lost 7 bases and J 1 base, leaving 8 bases between the germline ends. The CDR3 sequence is 13 residues long. CDR3 region: CASKTGSGNTIYF. In DNA form, the CDR3 reads TGTGCCAGCAAAACAGGGTCTGGAAACACCATATATTTT.

The rearrangement joins TRBV19 to TRBJ1-1; no definite D call. V was pared by 8 bases and J by 5 bases, with 15 bases between. This CDR3 is built from 13 residues. Germline values: CDR1 LNHDA, CDR2 SQIVND (reference sequence). CDR3 sequence reads: CASRTGSGTEAFF. CDR3 sequence (DNA): TGTGCCAGTCGTACTGGGAGCGGAACTGAAGCTTTCTTT.

This clonotype has ten or more counts. The CDR3 loop reads CASSSVVTHSTDTQYF. CDR3 coding DNA: TGCGCCAGCAGCTCTGTAGTCACGCACAGCACAGATACGCAGTATTTT. The chain combines TRBV5-1 with TRBJ2-3; D gene unclear. Germline values: CDR1 SGHRS, CDR2 YFSETQ. The CDR3 totals 16 residues. The ends were cut back, 3 bases at V and 0 bases at J, with 14 bases in the middle.

This chain uses TRBV12-3 or TRBV12-4 with TRBJ2-1; possible D gene TRBD2, 6 bases. V was trimmed by 7 bases and J by 8 bases, leaving 21 bases between them. The CDR3 is made up of 15 amino acids. The CDR3 sequence: CASNLGRGPAHEQFF. DNA for the CDR3: TGTGCCAGCAACCTCGGGCGGGGCCCAGCTCATGAGCAGTTCTTC.

A few counts support this clonotype. This chain joins TRBV25-1 and TRBJ1-1, with 8 bases that match TRBD1. Per the germline V gene, CDR1 is MGHDK and CDR2 is SYGVNS. J was trimmed by 6 bases and V by 8 bases; bases with no gene match: 8. The CDR3 runs 13 residues. The CDR3 is CASGWTGNAEAFF. CDR3 coding DNA: TGTGCCAGCGGATGGACAGGGAATGCTGAAGCTTTCTTT.

The CDR3 DNA follows: TGTGCCAGCAGTTACGCCGGACTAGCGGGAGAGAGGTACGAGCAGTACTTC. It translates to CASSYAGLAGERYEQYF. V and J are TRBV6-7 and TRBJ2-7; 13 positions agree with TRBD2. TRBV6-7 is an ORF for which the function is uncertain. This CDR3 comprises 17 residues. V shed 2 bases and J 4 bases; nucleotides not matched to a gene: 8.

J is TRBJ2-5 and V is TRBV20-1, with TRBD1 identical over 7 bases. From germline, CDR1 is DFQATT and CDR2 SNEGSKA (reference sequence). This CDR3 region has 12 residues. V was clipped by 5 bases and J by 4 bases; unmatched bases: 4. This chain's CDR3 is CSALQGRETQYF. CDR3 bases: TGCAGTGCTCTACAGGGGCGAGAGACCCAGTACTTC.

The sample holds a few counts of this clonotype. The rearrangement uses TRBV20-1 and TRBJ2-2; TRBD1 agrees at 9 bases. CDR1 is DFQATT, CDR2 SNEGSKA, per germline (reference sequence). V was pared by 0 bases and J by 5 bases, with 7 bases of the junction left unmatched. The CDR3 spans 16 residues. The CDR3 coding sequence is TGCAGTGCTAGAGACGGGGGACAGGGTACGACCGGGGAGCTGTTTTTT. It is translated as CSARDGGQGTTGELFF.

J is TRBJ2-2 and V is TRBV5-1, with 11 bases aligning to TRBD2. CDR1 and CDR2 from the germline V gene are SGHRS and YFSETQ. The CDR3 length is 16 residues. The V gene end was trimmed by 3 bases and the J gene end by 3 bases; junction bases not matched to a gene: 4. In nucleotides, the CDR3 is TGCGCCAGCAGCTCGGTGGGACTAGCGGACACCGGGGAGCTGTTTTTT. As protein: CASSSVGLADTGELFF.

The chain employs TRBV5-1 and TRBJ2-1, with 9 positions matching TRBD1. Trimming took 2 bases from V and 5 from J; bases not matched to a gene: 5. Germline loops: CDR1 SGHRS, CDR2 YFSETQ. The CDR3 has 15 amino acids. The CDR3 DNA reads TGCGCCAGCAGCTTTTGGGACAGGGTTGACAATGAGCAGTTCTTC. Translated, it gives CASSFWDRVDNEQFF. Looking up the rest from reference TRBV5-1 and TRBJ2-1 gives the full variable domain: KAGVTQTPRYLIKTRGQQVTLSCSPISGHRSVSWYQQTPGQGLQFLFEYFSETQRNKGNFPGRFSGRQFSNSRSEMNVSTLELGDSALYLCASSFWDRVDNEQFFGPGTRLTVL.

This clonotype was seen ten or more times. The chain recombines TRBV7-2 with TRBJ1-5; D is possibly TRBD1 (6 bases). V shed 4 bases and J shed 4 bases, with 11 bases lying between them. CDR3 length: 14 amino acids. Germline CDR1 is SGHTA and CDR2 is FQGNSA. CDR3 bases: TGTGCCAGCAGCTCCCAGACAGGTAATCAGCCCCAGCATTTT. Its translation: CASSSQTGNQPQHF. Drawing the rest from reference TRBV7-2 and TRBJ1-5, the complete variable domain is GAGVSQSPSNKVTEKGKDVELRCDPISGHTALYWYRQSLGQGLEFLIYFQGNSAPDKSGLPSDRFSAERTGGSVSTLTIQRTQQEDSAVYLCASSSQTGNQPQHFGDGTRLSIL.

In its sample, this clonotype was seen a few times. CDR3 sequence reads: CASSFSGSGTGELFF. DNA for the CDR3: TGCGCCAGCAGCTTTAGCGGGAGCGGAACCGGGGAGCTGTTTTTT. V and J are TRBV5-1 and TRBJ2-2; TRBD2 aligns across 9 bases. The junction had 4 bases not matched to a gene; V was cut back by 2 bases and J by 5 bases. Germline V gives CDR1 SGHRS, CDR2 YFSETQ. The length of the CDR3 is 15 residues. The full variable domain, rest sourced from reference TRBV5-1 and TRBJ2-2, is KAGVTQTPRYLIKTRGQQVTLSCSPISGHRSVSWYQQTPGQGLQFLFEYFSETQRNKGNFPGRFSGRQFSNSRSEMNVSTLELGDSALYLCASSFSGSGTGELFFGEGSRLTVL.

CDR3 sequence: CASSRDMTLAKNIQYF. DNA for the CDR3: TGTGCCAGCAGCCGAGACATGACCTTAGCCAAAAACATTCAGTACTTC. The chain joins TRBV5-6 to TRBJ2-4; D is unclear. In germline, CDR1 is SGHDT, CDR2 YYEEEE. V was clipped by 4 bases and J by 0 bases, with 14 bases between them. CDR3 length: 16 residues.

V usage is TRBV3-1 and J usage is TRBJ2-1, with D perhaps TRBD1 (8 bases). The germline gives CDR1 LGHDT, CDR2 YNNKEL (reference sequence). The CDR3 extends over 16 amino acids. V was cut by 3 bases and J by 6 bases, with 18 bases left in between. Here the CDR3 DNA reads TGTGCCAGCAGCCACGCGAGGAGCGGGACAGGCAATGAGCAGTTCTTC. It encodes CASSHARSGTGNEQFF.